The clone carrying this T cell receptor beta chain was counted between two and nine times. Its antigen is still unknown. TCRdb's copy holds only in-frame clones and misses some; the assay was immunoSEQ multiplex PCR. Here the sample spans over 110,000 clones, about 86% being singletons. This entry comes from a study of cytomegalovirus exposure and HLA in healthy donors. Study in general: In a later analysis, the 90 to 150 validation repertoires were reported to have used the same platform as the 650 to 800 first-cohort repertoires.

This CDR3 region has 14 residues. V shed 3 bases, J shed 3 bases, and the junction held 3 bases outside the gene matches. Germline V gives CDR1 MDHEN, CDR2 SYDVKM. General study results and limits: The study listed some 160 cytomegalovirus-associated TCR beta chains.

Sequenced input: PBMCs. This clonotype originated in a man between 18 and 35 years old in good health and CMV-seronegative. V gene TRBV28 combines with J gene TRBJ2-7; TRBD1 agrees at 9 bases. The CDR3 DNA reads TGTGCCAGCAGTTTGGGACAGGGCGGCTACGAGCAGTACTTC. The encoded protein is CASSLGQGGYEQYF.